These T cell receptor beta chains were read from a single sample in a study of blood T cell repertoires in COVID-19. Assay used: immunoSEQ multiplex PCR; TCRdb lists only in-frame clones, some missing. The sample gives about 220,000 clones, about nine tenths of which show up once; approximately 2.1% is in the top ten. Sequenced material: peripheral blood. The origin of the receptors is a man aged 30-40 years who had recovered from COVID-19. Each CDR3 is given with its conserved first and last residue. The D gene is left open where the match is weak. Clone size appears in some rows only: once, few, many, or a class for an expanded clone.

>.|TRBD1|17|TRBJ1-2|TRBV27
TGTGCCAGCAGTTTATACGGGGCGGACAGGGGGCAAGTTGGCTACACCTTC
CASSLYGADRGQVGYTF
>.|.|16|TRBJ1-5|TRBV7-2
TGTGCCAGCAGCTTAGGGGATCAGGGATGGGGTTCGCCCCAGCATTTT
CASSLGDQGWGSPQHF
>.|TRBD2|18|TRBJ2-1|TRBV10-1
TGCGCCAGCAGTGAGGCTAGCGGGGGTATTGGTTCCTACAATGAGCAGTTCTTC
CASSEASGGIGSYNEQFF
>.|TRBD1|16|TRBJ2-7|TRBV11-2
TGTGCCAGCAGCCCCAGGACAGGGGAGGGGACCTACGAGCAGTACTTC
CASSPRTGEGTYEQYF
>once|.|14|TRBJ2-3|TRBV4-1
TGCGCCAGCAGCCAAGATAACCGGGGAGATACGCAGTATTTT
CASSQDNRGDTQYF
>.|.|14|TRBJ2-5|TRBV5-1
TGCGCCAGCAGGATGGCCCAGGTTCAAGAGACCCAGTACTTC
CASRMAQVQETQYF
>.|.|15|TRBJ2-1|TRBV6-4
TGTGCCAGCAGTGACTTAGGGCGGGGAGGCAATGAGCAGTTCTTC
CASSDLGRGGNEQFF
>few|.|11|TRBJ2-1|TRBV10-3
TGTGCCATCAGTGAAGGGACTCTGCAGTTCTTC
CAISEGTLQFF
>once|TRBD1|19|TRBJ2-3|TRBV18
TGTGCCAGCTCACCGATATCCGGGACAGGGGCCTCTAGCACAGATACGCAGTATTTT
CASSPISGTGASSTDTQYF
>once|.|15|TRBJ1-5|TRBV9
TGTGCCAGCAGCGTAGGGCCAGGGCCCCTTCAGCCCCAGCATTTT
CASSVGPGPLQPQHF
>.|TRBD2|17|TRBJ2-5|TRBV7-2
TGTGCCAGCAGCTTGCAGGGACTAGCGGGCCACCAAGAGACCCAGTACTTC
CASSLQGLAGHQETQYF
>few|TRBD1|15|TRBJ1-4|TRBV3-1/TRBV3-2
TGTGCCAGCAGCAGAGGGACAGGGACTAATGAAAAACTGTTTTTT
CASSRGTGTNEKLFF
>.|.|16|TRBJ1-1|TRBV19
TGTGCCAGTAGTTCCTGGACAGAGGGGAGGAACACTGAAGCTTTCTTT
CASSSWTEGRNTEAFF
>once|TRBD1|14|TRBJ2-4|TRBV10-1
TGCGCCAGCAGTGAGGACAGGGGGCGAAACATTCAGTACTTC
CASSEDRGRNIQYF
>once|.|16|TRBJ2-5|TRBV7-9
TGTGCCAGCAGCTCCCGACAGTCAACGTACCAAGAGACCCAGTACTTC
CASSSRQSTYQETQYF
>.|TRBD1|15|TRBJ1-4|TRBV7-2
TGTGCCAGCAGCGTAGGGGGACAGGGGGGTGAAAAACTGTTTTTT
CASSVGGQGGEKLFF
>.|TRBD1|14|TRBJ1-5|TRBV3-1/TRBV3-2
TGTGCCAGCAGCCGCCGGGACAGTAATCAGCCCCAGCATTTT
CASSRRDSNQPQHF
>.|.|13|TRBJ2-7|TRBV29-1
TGCAGCGTTGCTAGGGGGGGCGGGTACGAGCAGTACTTC
CSVARGGGYEQYF
>.|.|14|TRBJ1-1|TRBV6-5
TGTGCCAGCAGTCCATCCAGGGCGAACACTGAAGCTTTCTTT
CASSPSRANTEAFF
>.|.|17|TRBJ1-5|TRBV3-1/TRBV3-2
TGTGCCAGCAGCCAAGATGGATTAGGACCAGCGGGGCAGCCCCAGCATTTT
CASSQDGLGPAGQPQHF
>.|.|16|TRBJ1-5|TRBV18
TGTGCCAGCTCACCGGGCGAGATTTATAGCAATCAGCCCCAGCATTTT
CASSPGEIYSNQPQHF
>.|.|19|TRBJ1-3|TRBV7-9
TGTGCCAGCAGCTCCAACTGGCCAGTGCCTGAGGACTCTGGAAACACCATATATTTT
CASSSNWPVPEDSGNTIYF
>.|TRBD1|15|TRBJ1-6|TRBV7-6
TGTGCCAGCAGCCCGGGACAGGGGGCGAGGTCACCCCTCCACTTT
CASSPGQGARSPLHF
>.|.|16|TRBJ2-2|TRBV9
TGTGCCAGCAGCGTAGAGGCTGAGCAGGGGTACGGGGAGCTGTTTTTT
CASSVEAEQGYGELFF
>.|.|12|TRBJ2-7|TRBV12-3/TRBV12-4
TGTGCCAGCAGGCAGGGAGGCTACGAGCAGTACTTC
CASRQGGYEQYF
>.|.|15|TRBJ1-4|TRBV5-1
TGCGCCAGCAGTCCCGGGAGCGCAACTAATGAAAAACTGTTTTTT
CASSPGSATNEKLFF
>.|.|14|TRBJ1-2|TRBV24-1
TGTGCCACCAGTGATCGGACACCCAACTATGGCTACACCTTC
CATSDRTPNYGYTF
>once|.|13|TRBJ1-2|TRBV7-2
TGTGCCAGCAGCTTACAGCGGGGGAATGGCTACACCTTC
CASSLQRGNGYTF
>.|TRBD1|17|TRBJ1-5|TRBV7-6
TGTGCCAGCAGCCCCCATACCCCCGACAGGGGGCCTCAGCCCCAGCATTTT
CASSPHTPDRGPQPQHF
>.|.|17|TRBJ1-1|TRBV13
TGTGCCAGCAGCTTAGGGGGGTGGTGGGAGGTGAACACTGAAGCTTTCTTT
CASSLGGWWEVNTEAFF
>once|TRBD2|15|TRBJ2-1|TRBV6-4
TGTGCCAGCAGACCAGCGGGGGGTCTCTACAATGAGCAGTTCTTC
CASRPAGGLYNEQFF
>.|.|16|TRBJ1-5|TRBV7-7
TGTGCCAGCAGCTTATCCTTCCGACGGGTGAATCAGCCCCAGCATTTT
CASSLSFRRVNQPQHF
>.|TRBD2|15|TRBJ2-5|TRBV7-2
TGTGCCAGCAGCACCTTAGCGGGGGGAGGGGAGACCCAGTACTTC
CASSTLAGGGETQYF
>.|.|14|TRBJ1-1|TRBV5-1
TGCGCCAGCAGCTTACTCAATTCGAACACTGAAGCTTTCTTT
CASSLLNSNTEAFF
>.|TRBD2|15|TRBJ2-3|TRBV3-1/TRBV3-2
TGTGCCAGCAGCTTTAGCGGGGGGGCAAGAGATACGCAGTATTTT
CASSFSGGARDTQYF
>.|TRBD2|15|TRBJ2-3|TRBV7-2
TGTGCCAGCAGCTTAACTAGCGGGGGGGCGGGTACGCAGTATTTT
CASSLTSGGAGTQYF
>.|.|15|TRBJ1-6|TRBV5-1
TGCGCCAGCAGCTTGAGCCAGGGCCCAAATTCACCCCTCCACTTT
CASSLSQGPNSPLHF
>few|TRBD1|15|TRBJ1-2|TRBV30
TGTGCCTGGAGTTCACAATACGGGACAGCAGATGGCTACACCTTC
CAWSSQYGTADGYTF
>.|.|15|TRBJ2-7|TRBV19
TGTGCCAGTAGTATAGAGCTTGGGACAACCTACGAGCAGTACTTC
CASSIELGTTYEQYF
>.|.|14|TRBJ2-7|TRBV11-3
TGTGCCAGCAGCCGCGGGCAGGGGACCTACGAGCAGTACTTC
CASSRGQGTYEQYF
>.|TRBD2|15|TRBJ2-3|TRBV5-4
TGTGCCAGCAGCTTGTCGGGGGGATACCCAGTTACGCAGTATTTT
CASSLSGGYPVTQYF
>.|.|14|TRBJ2-3|TRBV10-3
TGTGCCATCAGTGAGACACAGGGCGCAGATACGCAGTATTTT
CAISETQGADTQYF
>.|.|14|TRBJ1-3|TRBV7-6
TGTGCCAGCAGCTTAATCCTCTCTGGAAACACCATATATTTT
CASSLILSGNTIYF